The clone carrying this T cell receptor (beta chain) was seen ten or more times. Its specificity is not known. In the study's own analysis: For papillary thyroid cancer, a distant-metastasis classifier was constructed from CDR3 differences observed across clinicopathological groups. TCRdb re-clonotyped the PCR reads through MiXCR. These V and J calls are TCRdb output, not the study's own analysis. Of around 15,000 clones listed, under 40% are singletons. These data originate in a study of metastatic and nonmetastatic thyroid tumors. Overall study: For malignant and benign thyroid patients, tumor or nodule tissue and blood were the sources whose repertoires were compared. Whole-study findings and limits: In blood and tumor, TCR beta diversity was reportedly significantly higher in malignant thyroid tumors than in benign nodules.

No patient had received any treatment before thyroid surgery. The sequence derives from a male donor with papillary thyroid cancer or a benign thyroid nodule (not recorded which). Some clones in this sample may be carry-over from other donors' samples. The sequenced material came from tumor tissue.

The CDR3 DNA is TGTGCCAGCAGCGACTTTCCGGGACTAGCGGGGGGGCCTTGGGAGACCCAGTACTTC. It is translated as CASSDFPGLAGGPWETQYF. The chain joins TRBV9 to TRBJ2-5; 16 bases are shared with TRBD2. The germline CDR1 and CDR2 sequences are SGDLS and YYNGEE. The CDR3 runs 19 residues. Germline trimming cut 3 bases from V and 5 bases from J; bases unmatched to any gene: 13.